These 7 T cell receptor beta chains share one sample of origin, sequenced in a study of cytomegalovirus exposure and HLA in healthy donors. This PCR relied on a set of 60 Vbeta primers and 13 Jbeta primers. The data were produced by immunoSEQ multiplex PCR, yet TCRdb's version contains in-frame clones alone and is incomplete. There are 110,000 to 150,000 clones in the sample; about 82% occur only once, and roughly 3.5% lies in the top ten. Input material: PBMCs. The receptors were sampled from a male donor in good health and CMV-seronegative.

V and J are TRBV14 and TRBJ2-1; TRBD2 matches 10 bases. The CDR3 runs to 16 residues. From germline, CDR1 is SGHDN and CDR2 FVKESK. V shed 0 bases, J shed 8 bases, and the junction held 7 bases outside the gene matches. CDR3 in DNA: TGTGCCAGCAGCCAAGATCGTCTAGCGGGGGTGGATGAGCAGTTCTTC. This gives the protein CASSQDRLAGVDEQFF.

The sample holds a few counts of this clone. The J gene is TRBJ1-1, the V gene TRBV9, with D possibly matching TRBD1 (5 bases). This CDR3 has 13 amino acids. Trimming took off 0 bases at V and 5 bases at J, with 8 bases between the two ends. In germline, CDR1 is SGDLS, CDR2 YYNGEE. In DNA, the CDR3 is TGTGCCAGCAGCGTAGATGGGGGGACTGAAGCTTTCTTT. The encoded protein is CASSVDGGTEAFF.

The chain's CDR3 is CASSERQGDGYTF. CDR3 DNA sequence: TGTGCCAGCAGTGAGAGACAGGGTGATGGCTACACCTTC. J is TRBJ1-2 and V is TRBV6-1; 7 nucleotides agree with TRBD1. The V segment lost 3 bases and the J segment 6 bases; nucleotides outside the gene matches: 4. The CDR3 is made up of 13 amino acids. Germline lookup yields CDR1 MNHNS and CDR2 SASEGT.

As concerns this clone: One end of the junction fails to match germline, which may point to a read error. V is TRBV5-4 and J is TRBJ2-1; 8 bases fit TRBD2. The CDR3 totals 14 residues. Germline CDR1 and CDR2: SGHNT and YYREEE (reference sequence). CDR3 in amino acids: CTSSSSGGGDEQFF. The DNA for the CDR3 is TGTACCAGCAGCTCCAGCGGGGGAGGCGATGAGCAGTTCTTC.

J is TRBJ2-1 and V is TRBV2; D uncertain. Trimming took off 6 bases at V and 4 bases at J, with 19 bases between the two ends. CDR1 is SNHLY, CDR2 FYNNEI, per germline. The CDR3 contains 16 residues. The CDR3 loop reads CASRGPAERQYNEQFF. The CDR3 region has the DNA TGTGCCAGCAGGGGTCCGGCTGAGCGCCAATACAATGAGCAGTTCTTC.

The chain recombines TRBV7-8 with TRBJ1-4; D gene ambiguous. The CDR3 is 14 amino acids. Between the trimmed V and J ends, which lost 2 bases and 0 bases, there was a span of 4 bases. The germline gives CDR1 SGHVS, CDR2 FQNEAQ. The CDR3 DNA is TGTGCCAGCAGCTTATATGCAACTAATGAAAAACTGTTTTTT. Encoded protein: CASSLYATNEKLFF.

The chain recombines TRBV21-1 with TRBJ2-3; the table's D call of TRBD2 was not tested on the DNA. TRBV21-1 corresponds to a pseudogene. The CDR3 loop spans 15 amino acids. Here the CDR3 DNA reads TGTGCCAGGAGAGAACTAGCGGTTAGCACAGATACGCAGTATTTT. Amino acid sequence: CARRELAVSTDTQYF.